The 8 T cell receptor beta chains presented below share a single source sample, sequenced in a study of cytomegalovirus exposure and HLA in healthy donors. PCR primers comprised 60 Vbeta and 13 Jbeta primers. The repertoire was sequenced with immunoSEQ multiplex PCR; TCRdb's copy has only in-frame clones and lacks some. The sample has 150,000 to 200,000 clones, around 80% seen once; the top ten hold roughly 2%. Sequenced: PBMCs. The receptors were sampled from a woman in her 30s in good health and CMV-seronegative.

The chain links TRBV5-1 to TRBJ2-7; TRBD1 might be the D (6 bases). Trimming shortened V by 4 bases and J by 5 bases, and 13 bases separated the two germline ends. The CDR3 consists of 13 residues. Per germline, CDR1 SGHRS and CDR2 YFSETQ. The CDR3 DNA is TGCGCCAGCAGCCGCGGACAGAATAACGAGCAGTACTTC. Amino acid sequence: CASSRGQNNEQYF.

This chain uses TRBV7-6 with TRBJ2-5; 10 bases fit TRBD2. This CDR3 has 15 residues. Germline V gene sequence: CDR1 SGHVS, CDR2 FNYEAQ. V lost 2 bases, J lost 6 bases, and 6 bases stayed unmatched. CDR3 protein: CASSLTAGGPQTQYF. In nucleotides, the CDR3 is TGTGCCAGCAGCTTAACAGCGGGGGGGCCGCAGACCCAGTACTTC.

Only a few counts were recorded for this clone. The rearrangement uses TRBV5-4 and TRBJ2-5, with 9 bases that match TRBD2. The V segment lost 0 bases and the J segment 2 bases; nucleotides outside the gene matches: 5. Germline values: CDR1 SGHNT, CDR2 YYREEE (reference sequence). This CDR3 comprises 16 residues. CDR3 bases: TGTGCCAGCAGCTTGGGCCTAGCGGGGCCACAAGAGACCCAGTACTTC. This encodes CASSLGLAGPQETQYF.

The V gene is TRBV5-6, the J gene TRBJ1-6; D ambiguous. The germline CDR1 and CDR2 sequences are SGHDT and YYEEEE. Trimming removed 0 bases at V and 6 bases at J, with 13 bases between. The CDR3 covers 16 residues. The CDR3 DNA sequence: TGTGCCAGCAGCTTGGCCGGTGACGGAGGTAATTCACCCCTCCACTTT. This encodes CASSLAGDGGNSPLHF.

The chain employs TRBV28 and TRBJ2-1; D perhaps matches TRBD2 (6 bases). V was cut by 10 bases and J by 6 bases, with 16 bases left in between. This CDR3 has 13 residues. The germline CDR1 and CDR2 sequences are MDHEN and SYDVKM. CDR3 protein: CAIAPGLRNEQFF. CDR3 sequence (DNA): TGTGCCATTGCCCCGGGACTCCGCAATGAGCAGTTCTTC.

This chain joins TRBV18 and TRBJ2-5, with D maybe TRBD2 (6 bases). The germline V gene encodes CDR1 KGHSH and CDR2 LQKENI. The ends were cut back, 2 bases at V and 4 bases at J, with 11 bases in the middle. This CDR3 spans 14 amino acids. CDR3 protein: CASSPLVGGETQYF. CDR3 sequence (DNA): TGTGCCAGCTCACCATTGGTGGGAGGAGAGACCCAGTACTTC.

This clone was counted a single time. The chain links TRBV2 to TRBJ2-7, with TRBD1 as a possible D gene (6 bases). CDR3 length: 13 amino acids. Germline V gene data show CDR1 as SNHLY and CDR2 as FYNNEI. Trimming cost V 7 bases and J 2 bases, with 12 bases left between them. The CDR3 reads CASNYPGAYEQYF. The CDR3 nucleotides read TGTGCCAGCAATTATCCAGGGGCCTACGAGCAGTACTTC. Full variable domain (remainder filled in from reference TRBV2 and TRBJ2-7): EPEVTQTPSHQVTQMGQEVILRCVPISNHLYFYWYRQILGQKVEFLVSFYNNEISEKSEIFDDQFSVERPDGSNFTLKIRSTKLEDSAMYFCASNYPGAYEQYFGPGTRLTVT.

V is TRBV27 and J is TRBJ2-5, with 9 bases that match TRBD2. The J call may be faulty, since TRBJ2-7 better matches the DNA end. This CDR3 region has 14 residues. Looked up from germline, CDR1 is MNHEY and CDR2 is SMNVEV (reference sequence). CDR3: CASSLRLAAYEQYF. In DNA, the CDR3 is TGTGCCAGCAGTTTAAGACTAGCGGCTTACGAGCAGTACTTC.